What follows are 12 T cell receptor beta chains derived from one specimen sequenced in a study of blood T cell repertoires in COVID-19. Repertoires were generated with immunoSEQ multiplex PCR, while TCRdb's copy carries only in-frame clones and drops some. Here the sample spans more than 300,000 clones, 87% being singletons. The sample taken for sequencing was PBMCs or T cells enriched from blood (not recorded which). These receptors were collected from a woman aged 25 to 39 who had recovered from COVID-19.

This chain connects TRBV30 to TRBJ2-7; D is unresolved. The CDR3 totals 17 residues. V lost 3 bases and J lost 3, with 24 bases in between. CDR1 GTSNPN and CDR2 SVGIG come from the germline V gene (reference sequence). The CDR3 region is CAWSANTWWVRLYEQYF. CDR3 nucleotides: TGTGCCTGGAGCGCTAACACCTGGTGGGTCAGACTCTACGAGCAGTACTTC.

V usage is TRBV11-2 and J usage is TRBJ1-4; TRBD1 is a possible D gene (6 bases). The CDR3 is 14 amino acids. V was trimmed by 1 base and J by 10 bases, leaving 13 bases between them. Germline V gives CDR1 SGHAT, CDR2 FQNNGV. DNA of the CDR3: TGTGCCAGCAGCTTAGGGGTGAGGGGGTCAAAACTGTTTTTT. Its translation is CASSLGVRGSKLFF.

CDR3 amino acids: CASSPRTGAMNTEAFF. CDR3 DNA: TGTGCCAGCAGCCCCAGGACAGGGGCGATGAACACTGAAGCTTTCTTT. The chain combines TRBV9 with TRBJ1-1, with 9 bases matching TRBD1. CDR1 and CDR2 (germline): SGDLS, YYNGEE. This CDR3 region has 16 residues. V lost 4 bases to trimming and J lost 0 bases; unmatched junction nucleotides: 7.

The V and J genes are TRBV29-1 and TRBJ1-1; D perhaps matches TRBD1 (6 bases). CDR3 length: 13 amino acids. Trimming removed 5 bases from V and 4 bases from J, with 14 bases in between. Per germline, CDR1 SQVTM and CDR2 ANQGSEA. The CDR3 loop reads CSVRGGWGTEAFF. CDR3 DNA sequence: TGCAGCGTTCGCGGGGGCTGGGGCACTGAAGCTTTCTTT.

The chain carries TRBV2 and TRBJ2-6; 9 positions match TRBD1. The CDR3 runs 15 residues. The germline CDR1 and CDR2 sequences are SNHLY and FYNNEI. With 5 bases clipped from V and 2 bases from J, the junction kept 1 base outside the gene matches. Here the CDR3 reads CASSTGGAGANVLTF. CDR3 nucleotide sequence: TGTGCCAGCAGTACAGGGGGCGCTGGGGCCAACGTCCTGACTTTC.

CDR3 sequence: CASSLFEAGAGEQFF. The CDR3 coding sequence is TGTGCCAGCAGCTTATTCGAAGCGGGGGCCGGTGAGCAGTTCTTC. This rearrangement joins TRBV7-8 to TRBJ2-1, with 8 positions matching TRBD2. Trimming took 2 bases from V and 9 from J; bases not matched to a gene: 9. This CDR3 is 15 amino acids long. The germline CDR1 and CDR2 sequences are SGHVS and FQNEAQ.

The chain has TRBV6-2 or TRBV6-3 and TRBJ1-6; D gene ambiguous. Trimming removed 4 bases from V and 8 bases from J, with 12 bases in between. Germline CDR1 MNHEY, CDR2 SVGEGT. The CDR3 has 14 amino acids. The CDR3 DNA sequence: TGTGCCAGCAGTTTCGGGGTAGTGGATTCACCCCTCCACTTT. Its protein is CASSFGVVDSPLHF.

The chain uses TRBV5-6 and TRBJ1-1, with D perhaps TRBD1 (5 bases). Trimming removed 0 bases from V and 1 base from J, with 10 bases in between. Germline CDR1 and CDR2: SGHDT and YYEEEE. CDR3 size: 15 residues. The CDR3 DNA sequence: TGTGCCAGCAGCTTGGAAGGTCAGGGGAACACTGAAGCTTTCTTT. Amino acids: CASSLEGQGNTEAFF. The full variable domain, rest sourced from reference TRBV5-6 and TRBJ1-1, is DAGVTQSPTHLIKTRGQQVTLRCSPKSGHDTVSWYQQALGQGPQFIFQYYEEEERQRGNFPDRFSGHQFPNYSSELNVNALLLGDSALYLCASSLEGQGNTEAFFGQGTRLTVV.

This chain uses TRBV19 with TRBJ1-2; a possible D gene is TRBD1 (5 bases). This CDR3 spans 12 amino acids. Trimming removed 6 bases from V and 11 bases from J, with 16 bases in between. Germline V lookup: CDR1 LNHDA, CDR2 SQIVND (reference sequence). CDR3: CASSGAGVAYTF. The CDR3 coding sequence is TGTGCCAGTAGCGGGGCGGGGGTTGCTTACACCTTC.

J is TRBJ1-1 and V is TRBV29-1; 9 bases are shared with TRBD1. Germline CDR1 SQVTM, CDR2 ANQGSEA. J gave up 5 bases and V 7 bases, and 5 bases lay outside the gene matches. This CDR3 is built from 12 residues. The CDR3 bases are TGCAGCGCCGGACAGGGGAAGACTGAAGCTTTCTTT. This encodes CSAGQGKTEAFF.

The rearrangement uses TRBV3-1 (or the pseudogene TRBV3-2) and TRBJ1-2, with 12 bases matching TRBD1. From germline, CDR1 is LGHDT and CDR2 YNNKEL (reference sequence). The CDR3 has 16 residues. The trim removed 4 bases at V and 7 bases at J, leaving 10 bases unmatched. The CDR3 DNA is TGTGCCAGCAGCCGGGGAACCGGGACAGGGGGCGGTGGCTACACCTTC. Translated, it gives CASSRGTGTGGGGYTF.

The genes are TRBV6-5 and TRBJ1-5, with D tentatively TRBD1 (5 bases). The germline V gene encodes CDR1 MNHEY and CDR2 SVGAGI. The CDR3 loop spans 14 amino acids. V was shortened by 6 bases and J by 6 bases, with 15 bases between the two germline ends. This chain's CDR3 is CASSPGPGFQPQHF. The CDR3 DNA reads TGTGCCAGCAGCCCAGGGCCAGGGTTTCAGCCCCAGCATTTT.